These T cell receptor beta chains were read from a single sample in a study of T cells in Graves' hyperthyroidism and ophthalmopathy. TCRdb redid the calling of the multiplex PCR reads with MiXCR, one entry per CDR3 protein. The sample carries around 300,000 distinct CDR3 sequences, 20% to 25% recorded once. Sequencing used blood. These receptors were collected from a man under 40 with Graves' ophthalmopathy. Each CDR3 is given with its conserved first and last residue. A D gene is named only where the DNA matches it firmly. Clone sizes are given selectively: once, few, many, or a class where the clone is expanded.

CDR3nt: TGTGCCAGCAGTTCTGGGGTCAATCAGCCCCAGCATTTT
CDR3aa: CASSSGVNQPQHF
d_gene: -
j_gene: TRBJ1-5
abundance: few
v_gene: TRBV27

CDR3nt: TGCAGTGCTAGTACTAGCACAGATACGCAGTATTTT
CDR3aa: CSASTSTDTQYF
d_gene: -
j_gene: TRBJ2-3
abundance: many
v_gene: TRBV20-1

CDR3nt: TGTGCCAGTAGCTCACTAGCGGGAGGGTTCGGGGAGCTGTTTTTT
CDR3aa: CASSSLAGGFGELFF
d_gene: TRBD2
j_gene: TRBJ2-2
abundance: -
v_gene: TRBV19

CDR3nt: TGTGCCAGTAGTTCTCCAGGGGCGAGCTCTGGAAACACCATATATTTT
CDR3aa: CASSSPGASSGNTIYF
d_gene: -
j_gene: TRBJ1-3
abundance: -
v_gene: TRBV19

CDR3nt: TGTGCCACCATGGGACAGGGGGACTACGAGCAGTACTTC
CDR3aa: CATMGQGDYEQYF
d_gene: TRBD1
j_gene: TRBJ2-7
abundance: few
v_gene: TRBV27

CDR3nt: TGTGCCAGCAGCCCCCGGGGGACTAGAGGTACAGATACGCAGTATTTT
CDR3aa: CASSPRGTRGTDTQYF
d_gene: TRBD2
j_gene: TRBJ2-3
abundance: few
v_gene: TRBV7-8

CDR3nt: TGTGCCAGCACCTTCAACACCGGGGAGCTGTTTTTT
CDR3aa: CASTFNTGELFF
d_gene: -
j_gene: TRBJ2-2
abundance: few
v_gene: TRBV28

CDR3nt: TGTGCCAGCAGCCCACTCAGCGGCGGGTCTAGTATCGGGGAGCTGTTTTTT
CDR3aa: CASSPLSGGSSIGELFF
d_gene: -
j_gene: TRBJ2-2
abundance: -
v_gene: TRBV7-2

CDR3nt: TGTGCCAGCAGCTTTAGCGGGAGGTACGAGCAGTACTTC
CDR3aa: CASSFSGRYEQYF
d_gene: TRBD2
j_gene: TRBJ2-7
abundance: many
v_gene: TRBV11-1

CDR3nt: TGTGCCAGCAGCATCAGGGACGGAAGGAACACTGAAGCTTTCTTT
CDR3aa: CASSIRDGRNTEAFF
d_gene: -
j_gene: TRBJ1-1
abundance: many
v_gene: TRBV7-9

CDR3nt: TGTGCCAGCTCTGACGACCGGGCCCCGGCCCAGTACTTC
CDR3aa: CASSDDRAPAQYF
d_gene: -
j_gene: TRBJ2-5
abundance: many
v_gene: TRBV18

CDR3nt: TGTGCCAGCAGCTTCTTAGGGGTCAATGAGCAGTTCTTC
CDR3aa: CASSFLGVNEQFF
d_gene: -
j_gene: TRBJ2-1
abundance: -
v_gene: TRBV11-3

CDR3nt: TGTGCCAGTAGTACCAGGACAAGCAGCAATCAGCCCCAGCATTTT
CDR3aa: CASSTRTSSNQPQHF
d_gene: -
j_gene: TRBJ1-5
abundance: once
v_gene: TRBV19

CDR3nt: TGTGCCAGCAGCCCTTTTGGGCTGAACACTGAAGCTTTCTTT
CDR3aa: CASSPFGLNTEAFF
d_gene: -
j_gene: TRBJ1-1
abundance: -
v_gene: TRBV12-3/TRBV12-4

CDR3nt: TGTGCCAGGGTAAGGGGTTCCTACAATGAGCAGTTCTTC
CDR3aa: CARVRGSYNEQFF
d_gene: -
j_gene: TRBJ2-1
abundance: few
v_gene: TRBV28

CDR3nt: TGTGCCAGCAGCTTAGAGAGGCCGACTAGCGGGGGATACAATGAGCAGTTCTTC
CDR3aa: CASSLERPTSGGYNEQFF
d_gene: TRBD2
j_gene: TRBJ2-1
abundance: few
v_gene: TRBV13

CDR3nt: TGTGCCAGCAGTTCCCGGGACCTCTCCTACGAGCAGTACTTC
CDR3aa: CASSSRDLSYEQYF
d_gene: -
j_gene: TRBJ2-7
abundance: -
v_gene: TRBV28

CDR3nt: TGTGCCACCCGGACAGGGAGGGACACTGAAGCTTTCTTT
CDR3aa: CATRTGRDTEAFF
d_gene: TRBD1
j_gene: TRBJ1-1
abundance: many
v_gene: TRBV12-3/TRBV12-4

CDR3nt: TGCAGTGCTAGGATGGGGTTGGTAGCGGGAGGGCCAAATACGCAGTATTTT
CDR3aa: CSARMGLVAGGPNTQYF
d_gene: TRBD2
j_gene: TRBJ2-3
abundance: few
v_gene: TRBV20-1

CDR3nt: TGTGCCAGCGCAACAAAAACTGGAAACACCATATATTTT
CDR3aa: CASATKTGNTIYF
d_gene: -
j_gene: TRBJ1-3
abundance: -
v_gene: TRBV2

CDR3nt: TGCAGTGCTAGATGGACTAGCGGGAGGGCGACTAGTACGGGGGAGACCCAGTACTTC
CDR3aa: CSARWTSGRATSTGETQYF
d_gene: TRBD2
j_gene: TRBJ2-5
abundance: -
v_gene: TRBV20-1

CDR3nt: TGTGCCAGCAGCTTGCTTGGGGACAGAACCTACAATGAGCAGTTCTTC
CDR3aa: CASSLLGDRTYNEQFF
d_gene: TRBD1
j_gene: TRBJ2-1
abundance: -
v_gene: TRBV5-5

CDR3nt: TGCAGTGCTAGAGATTTTCGAGGAGATCGTGGCGAGCAGTACTTC
CDR3aa: CSARDFRGDRGEQYF
d_gene: -
j_gene: TRBJ2-7
abundance: -
v_gene: TRBV20-1

CDR3nt: TGTGCCAGCAGTTCACCCGGGGAGGTGGATCAGCCCCAGCATTTT
CDR3aa: CASSSPGEVDQPQHF
d_gene: -
j_gene: TRBJ1-5
abundance: -
v_gene: TRBV28

CDR3nt: TGCAGTGCTAGAGACTTTAGCGAGCAAGAGACCCAGTACTTC
CDR3aa: CSARDFSEQETQYF
d_gene: -
j_gene: TRBJ2-5
abundance: -
v_gene: TRBV20-1

CDR3nt: TGCAGTGCTGGACTAGCGGAGGCAGGGGCCGGGGAGCTGTTTTTT
CDR3aa: CSAGLAEAGAGELFF
d_gene: TRBD2
j_gene: TRBJ2-2
abundance: -
v_gene: TRBV20-1

CDR3nt: TGTGCCAGCAGCTTAGCTCACAGGGGTCCCGGGAACACTGAAGCTTTCTTT
CDR3aa: CASSLAHRGPGNTEAFF
d_gene: TRBD1
j_gene: TRBJ1-1
abundance: many
v_gene: TRBV7-2

CDR3nt: TGTGCCAGCAGTTTGGGTTCGGGGAGCGGGCGATACGAGCAGTACTTC
CDR3aa: CASSLGSGSGRYEQYF
d_gene: -
j_gene: TRBJ2-7
abundance: few
v_gene: TRBV27

CDR3nt: TGTGCCAGCACCCACTTTGGGTCGCGGATCAGCACCTCAACAGATACGCAGTATTTT
CDR3aa: CASTHFGSRISTSTDTQYF
d_gene: -
j_gene: TRBJ2-3
abundance: few
v_gene: TRBV6-1

CDR3nt: TGTGCCAGCACCCTAGCGGGGAACACCGGGGAGCTGTTTTTT
CDR3aa: CASTLAGNTGELFF
d_gene: TRBD2
j_gene: TRBJ2-2
abundance: -
v_gene: TRBV6-1

CDR3nt: TGCGCCAGCACCGGCGGGAGAAAGCTTGAGACCCAGTACTTC
CDR3aa: CASTGGRKLETQYF
d_gene: TRBD2
j_gene: TRBJ2-5
abundance: -
v_gene: TRBV5-1

CDR3nt: TGTGCCAGCAGCTTAGTAGGGACAGAGAACGGGGAGCTGTTTTTT
CDR3aa: CASSLVGTENGELFF
d_gene: TRBD1
j_gene: TRBJ2-2
abundance: many
v_gene: TRBV11-2

CDR3nt: TGCAGCGTTGATCGTAGCGGGAGTGGGAGTGAGCAGTTCTTC
CDR3aa: CSVDRSGSGSEQFF
d_gene: TRBD2
j_gene: TRBJ2-1
abundance: -
v_gene: TRBV29-1

CDR3nt: TGCGCCAGCAGCTTACAGGGGACTAGCGGGATGGGCGACGAGCAGTACTTC
CDR3aa: CASSLQGTSGMGDEQYF
d_gene: TRBD2
j_gene: TRBJ2-7
abundance: -
v_gene: TRBV5-1

CDR3nt: TGTGCCACCAGTGATAGCGGGGCAGGCAAGCAGCCCCAGCATTTT
CDR3aa: CATSDSGAGKQPQHF
d_gene: -
j_gene: TRBJ1-5
abundance: -
v_gene: TRBV24-1

CDR3nt: TGCGCCAGCAGCCAAGATCAGGGGCGGCACAATGAGCAGTTCTTC
CDR3aa: CASSQDQGRHNEQFF
d_gene: -
j_gene: TRBJ2-1
abundance: many
v_gene: TRBV4-1

CDR3nt: TGTGCCAGCAGCCAAAACTACCGCTCCTACGAGCAGTACTTC
CDR3aa: CASSQNYRSYEQYF
d_gene: -
j_gene: TRBJ2-7
abundance: few
v_gene: TRBV3-1

CDR3nt: TGCGCCAGCAGATACGGGACTAGCGACACAGATACGCAGTATTTT
CDR3aa: CASRYGTSDTDTQYF
d_gene: TRBD2
j_gene: TRBJ2-3
abundance: many
v_gene: TRBV5-1

CDR3nt: TGTGCCAGCAGCTTACAACAGCATACCTCCTACGAGCAGTACTTC
CDR3aa: CASSLQQHTSYEQYF
d_gene: -
j_gene: TRBJ2-7
abundance: many
v_gene: TRBV11-1

CDR3nt: TGTGCCAGTAGTTCACCGTCCTATACGCAGTATTTT
CDR3aa: CASSSPSYTQYF
d_gene: -
j_gene: TRBJ2-3
abundance: -
v_gene: TRBV19

CDR3nt: TGCAGTGCTGAGAGGTCACAGGGAGGGGGTACGCAGTATTTT
CDR3aa: CSAERSQGGGTQYF
d_gene: -
j_gene: TRBJ2-3
abundance: many
v_gene: TRBV20-1

CDR3nt: TGTGCCAGCAGTGATAACATCGGACAGAGCGAGCAGTACTTC
CDR3aa: CASSDNIGQSEQYF
d_gene: -
j_gene: TRBJ2-7
abundance: few
v_gene: TRBV28

CDR3nt: TGCGCCAGCAGCTTGGCACCTCTAGGGGAGCAGTTCTTC
CDR3aa: CASSLAPLGEQFF
d_gene: -
j_gene: TRBJ2-1
abundance: -
v_gene: TRBV5-1

CDR3nt: TGTGCCAGCAGTTACTCGCCGAGGAAGGGGCCCCAGCATTTT
CDR3aa: CASSYSPRKGPQHF
d_gene: -
j_gene: TRBJ1-5
abundance: -
v_gene: TRBV6-5

CDR3nt: TGTGCCACCAGTGACCCATCGGACAAGTACTACGAGCAGTACTTC
CDR3aa: CATSDPSDKYYEQYF
d_gene: -
j_gene: TRBJ2-7
abundance: -
v_gene: TRBV24-1

CDR3nt: TGTGCCAGCACCCGGACAGGGGGTGGGAATCAGCCCCAGCATTTT
CDR3aa: CASTRTGGGNQPQHF
d_gene: TRBD1
j_gene: TRBJ1-5
abundance: many
v_gene: TRBV2

CDR3nt: TGTGCCAGCAGAAAACTCACAGGGATCAAGGAGGAAAAACTGTTTTTT
CDR3aa: CASRKLTGIKEEKLFF
d_gene: -
j_gene: TRBJ1-4
abundance: many
v_gene: TRBV28

CDR3nt: TGTGCCAGCAGCCCACTAGTGGATACGCAGTATTTT
CDR3aa: CASSPLVDTQYF
d_gene: -
j_gene: TRBJ2-3
abundance: few
v_gene: TRBV11-1

CDR3nt: TGTGCCAGCAGCGCCGACAGTTGGAATGAGCAGTTCTTC
CDR3aa: CASSADSWNEQFF
d_gene: -
j_gene: TRBJ2-1
abundance: -
v_gene: TRBV5-4

CDR3nt: TGCAGTGCTAGAGTCGACAGGGGAGTTGATGGCTACACCTTC
CDR3aa: CSARVDRGVDGYTF
d_gene: TRBD1
j_gene: TRBJ1-2
abundance: many
v_gene: TRBV20-1

CDR3nt: TGTGCCACCCGACGTGGGGGGTCCTACAATGAGCAGTTCTTC
CDR3aa: CATRRGGSYNEQFF
d_gene: -
j_gene: TRBJ2-1
abundance: many
v_gene: TRBV2

CDR3nt: TGTGCCAGCTCACCACAGGAGATGAACACTGAAGCTTTCTTT
CDR3aa: CASSPQEMNTEAFF
d_gene: -
j_gene: TRBJ1-1
abundance: -
v_gene: TRBV18

CDR3nt: TGTGCCAGCAGCTTAGGGTTTGCAACTAATGAAAAACTGTTTTTT
CDR3aa: CASSLGFATNEKLFF
d_gene: -
j_gene: TRBJ1-4
abundance: few
v_gene: TRBV7-9

CDR3nt: TGTGCCAGCAGCACCGGACGGGTCACACCCCTCCACTTT
CDR3aa: CASSTGRVTPLHF
d_gene: -
j_gene: TRBJ1-6
abundance: many
v_gene: TRBV13

CDR3nt: TGTGCCAGCAGTTTCCCGGGACGGGAAAGGGAAAACTATGGCTACACCTTC
CDR3aa: CASSFPGRERENYGYTF
d_gene: -
j_gene: TRBJ1-2
abundance: few
v_gene: TRBV28